The entry below gives a single T cell receptor (beta chain) sequence along with its context. A multiplex PCR was run with 60 Vbeta primers and 13 Jbeta primers. Only in-frame clones appear in the TCRdb table, and some are missing; sequencing was by immunoSEQ multiplex PCR. The sample consists of 90,000 to 150,000 clones, roughly 78% of them appearing once. This sample is drawn from a study of cytomegalovirus exposure and HLA in healthy donors. V was trimmed by 1 base and J by 2 bases, leaving 5 bases between them. This CDR3 has 14 amino acids. Germline lookup yields CDR1 SEHNR and CDR2 FQNEAQ (reference sequence).

The chain joins TRBV7-9 to TRBJ2-2; the D is unclear. The clonotype comes from a woman in her twenties or thirties in good health and CMV-seropositive. The sample taken for sequencing was PBMCs. CDR3 bases: TGTGCCAGCAGCTTAGGAGGAAACACCGGGGAGCTGTTTTTT. Translated: CASSLGGNTGELFF.